This T cell receptor beta chain originates from a study of T-cell memory formation after mild COVID-19. Germline V gene sequence: CDR1 SNHLY, CDR2 FYNNEI. CDR3 length: 12 amino acids. V lost 6 bases to trimming and J lost 1 base, with 7 bases between them. Employing constant-segment primers, 5'RACE generated TCR alpha and TCR beta cDNA libraries bearing sample barcodes and UMIs. One entry per CDR3 protein results from TCRdb running MiXCR on the 5' RACE reads. Of about 130,000 distinct CDR3 sequences in the sample, approximately 17% were seen once. Sequenced material: PBMCs or a T cell subset sorted from them (not recorded which). V gene TRBV2 combines with J gene TRBJ2-7; D unresolved. This clonotype originated in a man aged 18 to 30 who had mild COVID-19 (a few samples of this study predate the infection). Cell type and time point are not known. This CDR3 reads CASRGNSYEQYF. CDR3 sequence (DNA): TGTGCCAGCAGAGGGAATTCCTACGAGCAGTACTTC.